Below, one T cell receptor (beta chain) is given with its context. Some clones are missing from TCRdb's copy, which holds only in-frame ones; the method was immunoSEQ multiplex PCR. The table has some 99,000 clones, approximately 80% seen once; the top ten hold about 6.6%. The sample comes from a study of blood T cell repertoires in COVID-19. The CDR3 loop spans 15 amino acids. The germline gives CDR1 LNHDA, CDR2 SQIVND (reference sequence). Trimming shortened V by 5 bases and J by 4 bases, and 17 bases separated the two germline ends. The sequence was obtained from a woman between 45 and 60 years old with acute or convalescent COVID-19. The specimen was peripheral blood. The chain combines TRBV19 with TRBJ1-1; possibly TRBD1 for D (5 bases). The CDR3 loop reads CASSLSGSPGTEAFF. The CDR3 nucleotides read TGTGCCAGTAGTCTGTCAGGGTCCCCTGGCACTGAAGCTTTCTTT.